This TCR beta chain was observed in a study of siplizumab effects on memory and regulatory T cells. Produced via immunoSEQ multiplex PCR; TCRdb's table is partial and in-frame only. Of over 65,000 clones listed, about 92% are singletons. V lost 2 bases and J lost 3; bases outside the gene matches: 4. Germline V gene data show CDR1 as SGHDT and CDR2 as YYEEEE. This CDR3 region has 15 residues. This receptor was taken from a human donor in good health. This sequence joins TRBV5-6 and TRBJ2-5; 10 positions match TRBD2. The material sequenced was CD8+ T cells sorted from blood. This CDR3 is CASSFLTSGEETQYF. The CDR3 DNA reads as TGTGCCAGCAGCTTCCTAACTAGCGGGGAAGAGACCCAGTACTTC.